This paragraph covers one TCR beta chain sequence. Relative to the germline gene, one junction end is altered; a read error may explain this. The entry originates in a study of molecular identifiers for immune sequencing clone quantification. TCRdb recomputed calls from the PCR reads with MiXCR, one row per CDR3 protein. The profile shows about 320,000 distinct CDR3 sequences, about a fifth of them singletons. Sequencing was performed on naive CD8+ T cells from blood, with Jurkat cell RNA spiked in. Subset reported: FACS-sorted CD8+CD4-CCR7+CD45RA+ naive T cells. The source is a human donor in good health. Some libraries in this study had Jurkat cell RNA spiked in.

The CDR3 sequence is CASSQVEKLDNTYEQCF. The CDR3 DNA sequence: TGCGCCAGCAGCCAAGTAGAGAAGCTCGACAACACCTACGAGCAGTGCTTC. The J gene is TRBJ2-7, the V gene TRBV4-1; D gene unclear. This CDR3 is built from 17 residues. Germline assignment: CDR1 MGHRA and CDR2 YSYEKL.